The entry below describes one T cell receptor (beta chain). This sample was taken from a study of identical twins. This CDR3 comprises 14 residues. Germline V CDR1 and CDR2: MNHEY, SVGEGT. V gave up 4 bases and J gave up 1 base, with 10 bases separating them. TCRdb passed the 5' RACE reads through MiXCR, listing each CDR3 protein once. The table shows about 520,000 distinct CDR3 sequences, with roughly a fifth occurring only once. This sample also belongs to another study, concerning T cells expressing NK-cell markers. This second report adds: The TCR beta repertoires were obtained from sorted CD3+CD56+NKG2C+, CD3+CD56+NKG2C- and CD3+CD56-NKG2C+ T cells.

The chain couples TRBV6-2 or TRBV6-3 to TRBJ1-1; D may be TRBD1 (5 bases). This sequence originates from a woman in her late teens or twenties in good health. Sequences were obtained from CD4+ T cells sorted from blood. The CDR3 is CASSSRQPNTEAFF. Here the CDR3 DNA reads TGTGCCAGCAGTTCCCGACAGCCGAACACTGAAGCTTTCTTT.